The clone carrying this TCR beta chain was observed a handful of times. Its specificity is unknown. V lost 4 bases and J lost 0, with 20 bases in between. Germline CDR1 reads SGHRS; CDR2 reads YFSETQ. The CDR3 is made up of 18 amino acids. These data belong to a study of response to subunit inactivated influenza vaccine. Study-level points and caveats: Seasonal influenza vaccination, on each occasion, was suggested by the authors to recruit few new T cells.

Using its own MiXCR run on the RT-PCR reads, TCRdb lists one record per CDR3 protein. The table lists about 650,000 distinct CDR3 sequences, about 14% of them singletons. The J gene is TRBJ1-3, the V gene TRBV5-1, with D unresolved. The source is a middle-aged man who received an inactivated influenza vaccine. The sequenced sample was PBMCs from blood, obtained less than 15 days before vaccination. CDR3 DNA sequence: TGCGCCAGCAGCCCACCGGCAGGTGTGGGATTCTCTGGAAACACCATATATTTT. Translating it yields CASSPPAGVGFSGNTIYF.